The T cell receptor beta chain described here comes from a study of neurological immune-mediated disorders. Regarding the study as a whole: No CDR3 amino acid sequences recurred among expanded clones across subjects, suggesting private repertoires in all groups.

The CDR3 consists of 12 residues. Trimming left V 7 bases short and J 5 bases short, with 14 bases between. Per germline, CDR1 SQVTM and CDR2 ANQGSEA. This clonotype was observed many times. Its antigen remains unknown. Synthesis of cDNA was performed by 5'RACE using 10-nucleotide random UMIs. TCRdb called the 5' RACE reads again in MiXCR, with one record for every CDR3 protein. The data show roughly 60,000 distinct CDR3 sequences, under 5.5% seen once. The chain couples TRBV29-1 to TRBJ2-5; D is ambiguous. The source is a woman aged 45-65 years with multiple sclerosis. Sequencing input: PBMCs. The CDR3 sequence: CSAAGDLETQYF. CDR3 nucleotides: TGCAGCGCAGCAGGTGACCTGGAGACCCAGTACTTC. The full variable domain, its missing parts supplied by reference TRBV29-1 and TRBJ2-5, is SAVISQKPSRDICQRGTSLTIQCQVDSQVTMMFWYRQQPGQSLTLIATANQGSEATYESGFVIDKFPISRPNLTFSTLTVSNMSPEDSSIYLCSAAGDLETQYFGPGTRLLVL.